Listed below are T cell receptor beta chains from one sample, sequenced in a study of T cell changes during pregnancy in multiple sclerosis. Only in-frame clones appear in the TCRdb table, and some are missing; sequencing was by immunoSEQ multiplex PCR. The table shows around 57,000 clones, with roughly 91% occurring only once. The source was peripheral blood, collected in the third trimester of pregnancy. These receptors all stem from a female donor in good health, enrolled as a control in a pregnancy study. Each CDR3 is given with its conserved first and last residue. A D gene is named only where the DNA matches it firmly. Clone size appears in some rows only: once, few, many, or a class for an expanded clone.

TRBJ1-2	TRBV6-5	14	NA	NA	TGTGCCAGCAGCCCCCAGGGGCAGAGCTATGGCTACACCTTC	CASSPQGQSYGYTF
TRBJ1-1	TRBV6-6	14	NA	NA	TGTGCCAGCAGTCGAACGACAGGTTTCACTGAAGCTTTCTTT	CASSRTTGFTEAFF
TRBJ2-2	TRBV5-1	14	NA	TRBD1	TGCGCCAGCAGCATCTACAGGGGGGCCGGGGAGCTGTTTTTT	CASSIYRGAGELFF
TRBJ1-1	TRBV5-4	16	NA	NA	TGTGCCAGCAGCCAGCCTGGGGGAGGGGCATGGACTGAAGCTTTCTTT	CASSQPGGGAWTEAFF
TRBJ2-7	TRBV9	17	NA	TRBD1	TGTGCCAGCAGCGTAGAGCCGGGACAGGGTTCCCCCTACGAGCAGTACTTC	CASSVEPGQGSPYEQYF
TRBJ2-2	TRBV6-1	14	NA	NA	TGTGCCAGCAGTGAAGGCTGGACTGGCGGGGAGCTGTTTTTT	CASSEGWTGGELFF
TRBJ1-3	TRBV5-1	15	NA	NA	TGCGCCAGCAGCACCGGACAGACCTCTGGAAACACCATATATTTT	CASSTGQTSGNTIYF
TRBJ2-5	TRBV7-9	15	NA	NA	TGTGCCAGCAGCTTTGCTCAGGGGTGGTCCGAGACCCAGTACTTC	CASSFAQGWSETQYF
TRBJ2-7	TRBV7-9	15	NA	TRBD1	TGTGCCAGCAGCTTTATGACAGGGGGAGGCCACGAGCAGTACTTC	CASSFMTGGGHEQYF
TRBJ1-5	TRBV6-5	12	NA	NA	TGTGCCAGCAGCCAGGGCAATCAGCCCCAGCATTTT	CASSQGNQPQHF
TRBJ1-1	TRBV4-2	14	NA	NA	TGTGCCAGCAGCCAAGATCCCCAGGGAGGTGAAGCTTTCTTT	CASSQDPQGGEAFF
TRBJ2-6	TRBV18	17	NA	NA	TGTGCCAGCTCACCCCGGGGGACGGACTCTGGGGCCAACGTCCTGACTTTC	CASSPRGTDSGANVLTF
TRBJ1-6	TRBV9	16	few	TRBD1	TGTGCCAGCAGCGTTTCCAGACAGGGCGAAAATTCACCCCTCCACTTT	CASSVSRQGENSPLHF
TRBJ1-2	TRBV5-1	13	NA	NA	TGCGCCAGCAGCCGCACAGGGAGCAATGGCTACACCTTC	CASSRTGSNGYTF
TRBJ2-7	TRBV5-4	13	NA	TRBD1	TGTGCCAGCAGTGGGACAGAAACCTACGAGCAGTACTTC	CASSGTETYEQYF
TRBJ2-1	TRBV6-1	17	NA	TRBD2	TGTGCCAGCAGTGACGCCCTGGGGGGGAGAACGGGCAATGAGCAGTTCTTC	CASSDALGGRTGNEQFF
TRBJ2-4	TRBV11-2	12	NA	TRBD2	TGTGCCAGCAGGGACAGCGGGAGCATTCAGTACTTC	CASRDSGSIQYF